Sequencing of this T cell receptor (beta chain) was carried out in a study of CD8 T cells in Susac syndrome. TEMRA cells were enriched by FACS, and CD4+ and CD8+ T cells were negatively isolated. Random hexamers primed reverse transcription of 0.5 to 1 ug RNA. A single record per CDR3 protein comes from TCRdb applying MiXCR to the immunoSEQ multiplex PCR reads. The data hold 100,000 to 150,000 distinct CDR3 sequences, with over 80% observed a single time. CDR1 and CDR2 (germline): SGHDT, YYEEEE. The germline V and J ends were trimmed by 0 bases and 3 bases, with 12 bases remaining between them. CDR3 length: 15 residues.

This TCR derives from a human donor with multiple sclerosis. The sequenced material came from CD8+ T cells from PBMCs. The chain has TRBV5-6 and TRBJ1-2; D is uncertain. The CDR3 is CASSLATTRHYGYTF. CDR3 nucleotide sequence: TGTGCCAGCAGCTTGGCGACCACTAGGCACTATGGCTACACCTTC.